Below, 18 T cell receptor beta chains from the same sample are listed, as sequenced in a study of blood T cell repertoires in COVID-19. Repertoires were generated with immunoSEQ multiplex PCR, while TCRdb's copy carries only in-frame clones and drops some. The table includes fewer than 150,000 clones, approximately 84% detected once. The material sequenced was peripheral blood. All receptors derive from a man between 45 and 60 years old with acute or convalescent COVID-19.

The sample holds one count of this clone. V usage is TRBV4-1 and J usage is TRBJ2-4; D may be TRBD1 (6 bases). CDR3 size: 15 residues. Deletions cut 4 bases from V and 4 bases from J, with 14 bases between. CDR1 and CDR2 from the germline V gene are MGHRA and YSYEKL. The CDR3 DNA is TGCGCCAGCAGCCTTAGCCCAGACAGGAAAAACATTCAGTACTTC. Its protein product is CASSLSPDRKNIQYF.

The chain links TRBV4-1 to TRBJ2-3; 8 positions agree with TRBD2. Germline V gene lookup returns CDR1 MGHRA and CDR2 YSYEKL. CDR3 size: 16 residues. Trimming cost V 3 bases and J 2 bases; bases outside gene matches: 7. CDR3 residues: CASSQGDGLATDTQYF. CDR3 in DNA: TGCGCCAGCAGCCAGGGCGATGGACTAGCCACAGATACGCAGTATTTT.

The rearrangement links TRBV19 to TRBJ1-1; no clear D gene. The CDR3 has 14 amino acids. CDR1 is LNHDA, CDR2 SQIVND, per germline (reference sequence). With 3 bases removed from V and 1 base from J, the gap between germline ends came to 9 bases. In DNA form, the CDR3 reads TGTGCCAGTAGTATTGAACACACGAACACTGAAGCTTTCTTT. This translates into CASSIEHTNTEAFF.

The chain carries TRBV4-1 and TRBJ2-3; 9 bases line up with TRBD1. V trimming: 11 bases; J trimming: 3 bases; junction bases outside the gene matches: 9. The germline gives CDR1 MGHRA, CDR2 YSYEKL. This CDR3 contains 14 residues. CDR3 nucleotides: TGCGCCTCCGGAGGGACAGGGATGACAGATACGCAGTATTTT. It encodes CASGGTGMTDTQYF.

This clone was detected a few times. The CDR3 sequence: CASSLSLGARNSPLHF. CDR3 nucleotides: TGTGCCAGCAGCTTAAGTCTTGGGGCGCGAAATTCACCCCTCCACTTT. The genes are TRBV5-4 and TRBJ1-6; tentative D call: TRBD1 (5 bases). CDR1 SGHNT and CDR2 YYREEE come from the germline V gene (reference sequence). The CDR3 has 16 amino acids. Trimming took 2 bases from V and 7 from J, leaving 16 bases between them. The full variable domain, with the rest looked up from reference TRBV5-4 and TRBJ1-6, is ETGVTQSPTHLIKTRGQQVTLRCSSQSGHNTVSWYQQALGQGPQFIFQYYREEENGRGNFPPRFSGLQFPNYSSELNVNALELDDSALYLCASSLSLGARNSPLHFGNGTRLTVT.

The CDR3 region is CASSPTGEGYGYTF. CDR3 coding DNA: TGTGCCAGCAGCCCGACAGGGGAAGGCTATGGCTACACCTTC. The J gene is TRBJ1-2, the V gene TRBV6-2 or TRBV6-3, with 8 bases identical to TRBD1. The CDR3 is 14 residues long. Germline V gives CDR1 MNHEY, CDR2 SVGEGT. With 6 bases clipped from V and 4 bases from J, the junction kept 7 bases outside the gene matches.

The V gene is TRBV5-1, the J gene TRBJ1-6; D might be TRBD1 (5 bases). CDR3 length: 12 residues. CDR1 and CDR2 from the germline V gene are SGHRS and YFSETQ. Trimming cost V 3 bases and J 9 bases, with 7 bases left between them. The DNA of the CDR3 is TGCGCCAGCAGCTCCAGGGTTTCACCCCTCCACTTT. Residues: CASSSRVSPLHF. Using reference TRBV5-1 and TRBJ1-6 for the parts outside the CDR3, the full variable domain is KAGVTQTPRYLIKTRGQQVTLSCSPISGHRSVSWYQQTPGQGLQFLFEYFSETQRNKGNFPGRFSGRQFSNSRSEMNVSTLELGDSALYLCASSSRVSPLHFGNGTRLTVT.

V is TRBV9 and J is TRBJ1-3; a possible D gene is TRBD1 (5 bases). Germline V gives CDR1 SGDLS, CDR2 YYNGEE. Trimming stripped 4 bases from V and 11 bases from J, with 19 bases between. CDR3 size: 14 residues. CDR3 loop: CASSPGGQRGAIYF. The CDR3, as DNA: TGTGCCAGCAGCCCAGGTGGCCAACGGGGGGCCATATATTTT.

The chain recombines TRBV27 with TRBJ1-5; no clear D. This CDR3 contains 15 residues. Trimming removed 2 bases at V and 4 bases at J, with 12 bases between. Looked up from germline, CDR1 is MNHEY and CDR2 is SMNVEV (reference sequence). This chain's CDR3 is CASSLAPGQNQPQHF. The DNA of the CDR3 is TGTGCCAGCAGTTTAGCGCCAGGCCAAAATCAGCCCCAGCATTTT.

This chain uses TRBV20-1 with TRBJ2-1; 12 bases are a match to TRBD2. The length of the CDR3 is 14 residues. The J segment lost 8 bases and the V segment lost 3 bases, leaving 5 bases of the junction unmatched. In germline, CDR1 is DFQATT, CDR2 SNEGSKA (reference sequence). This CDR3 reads CSASNLAGGDEQFF. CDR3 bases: TGCAGTGCTAGTAACCTAGCGGGGGGGGATGAGCAGTTCTTC.

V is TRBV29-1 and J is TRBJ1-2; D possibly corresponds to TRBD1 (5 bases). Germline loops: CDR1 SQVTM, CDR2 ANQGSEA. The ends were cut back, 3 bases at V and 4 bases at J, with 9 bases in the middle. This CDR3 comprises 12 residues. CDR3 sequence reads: CSVDQGGYGYTF. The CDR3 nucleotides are TGCAGCGTTGACCAGGGTGGCTATGGCTACACCTTC.

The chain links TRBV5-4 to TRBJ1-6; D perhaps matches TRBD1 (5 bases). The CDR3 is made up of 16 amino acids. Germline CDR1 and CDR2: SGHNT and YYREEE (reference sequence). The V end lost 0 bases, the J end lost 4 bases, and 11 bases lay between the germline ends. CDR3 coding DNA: TGTGCCAGCAGCTTGGCCGGAGGGGATTATAATTCACCCCTCCACTTT. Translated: CASSLAGGDYNSPLHF.

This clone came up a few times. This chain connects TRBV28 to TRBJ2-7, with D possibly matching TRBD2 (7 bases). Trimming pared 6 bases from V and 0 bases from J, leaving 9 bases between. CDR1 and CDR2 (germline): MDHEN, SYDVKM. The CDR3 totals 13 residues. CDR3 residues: CASSGGPSYEQYF. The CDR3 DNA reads TGTGCCAGCAGCGGGGGGCCCTCCTACGAGCAGTACTTC.

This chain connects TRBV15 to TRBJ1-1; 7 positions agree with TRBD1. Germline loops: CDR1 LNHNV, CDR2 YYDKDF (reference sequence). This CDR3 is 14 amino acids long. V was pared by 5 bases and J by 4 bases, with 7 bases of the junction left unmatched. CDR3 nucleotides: TGTGCCACCAGCCCTCAGGGGGGAGGCACTGAAGCTTTCTTT. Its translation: CATSPQGGGTEAFF.

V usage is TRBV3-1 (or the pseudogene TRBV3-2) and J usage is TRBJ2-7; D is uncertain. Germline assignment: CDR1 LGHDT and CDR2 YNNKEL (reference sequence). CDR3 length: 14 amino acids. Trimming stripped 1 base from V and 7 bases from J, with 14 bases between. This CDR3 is CASSQVNWRLEQYF. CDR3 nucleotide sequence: TGTGCCAGCAGCCAAGTCAACTGGAGACTGGAGCAGTACTTC.

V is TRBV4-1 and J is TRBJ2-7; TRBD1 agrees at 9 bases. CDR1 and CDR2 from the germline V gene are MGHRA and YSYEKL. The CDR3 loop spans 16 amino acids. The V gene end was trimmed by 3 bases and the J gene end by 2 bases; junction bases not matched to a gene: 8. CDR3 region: CASSHPGTGNPYEQYF. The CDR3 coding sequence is TGCGCCAGCAGCCACCCCGGGACAGGGAACCCCTACGAGCAGTACTTC.

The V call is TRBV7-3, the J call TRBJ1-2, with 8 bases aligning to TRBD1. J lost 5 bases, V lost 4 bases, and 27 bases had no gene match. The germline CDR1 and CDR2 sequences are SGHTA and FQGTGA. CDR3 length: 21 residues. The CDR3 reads CASSSLGQGRKGLTWAYGYTF. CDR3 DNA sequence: TGTGCCAGCAGCTCACTAGGACAGGGACGAAAGGGTCTCACGTGGGCTTATGGCTACACCTTC. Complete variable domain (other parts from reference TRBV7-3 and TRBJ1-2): GAGVSQTPSNKVTEKGKYVELRCDPISGHTALYWYRQSLGQGPEFLIYFQGTGAADDSGLPNDRFFAVRPEGSVSTLKIQRTERGDSAVYLCASSSLGQGRKGLTWAYGYTFGSGTRLTVV.

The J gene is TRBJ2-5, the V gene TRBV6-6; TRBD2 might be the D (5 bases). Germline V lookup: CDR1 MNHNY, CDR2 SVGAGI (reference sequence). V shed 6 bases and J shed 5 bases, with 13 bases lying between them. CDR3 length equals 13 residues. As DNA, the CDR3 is TGTGCCAGCAGCCCCCCAAGGAGGGAGACCCAGTACTTC. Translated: CASSPPRRETQYF.